This T cell receptor (beta chain) was sequenced for a study of blood T cells in healthy people across ages. Study results and caveats: Per million T cells, TCR beta diversity dropped roughly linearly as age increased.

Each of the donors had around 10 milliliters of peripheral blood drawn into EDTA-treated Vacutainer tubes. A second PCR, run for roughly 7 to 11 cycles, used a sample-barcoded 5' primer plus a J-beta primer mix. TCRdb re-called the 5' RACE reads through MiXCR, storing one row per CDR3 protein. There are around 870,000 distinct CDR3 sequences in the sample; about 28% occur only once, and roughly 17% lies in the top ten. The CDR3 length is 17 residues. Trimming pared 2 bases from V and 6 bases from J, leaving 21 bases between. The V gene's germline CDR1 is MNHNS and CDR2 SASEGT. With respect to this clonotype: The antigen is not known.

The TCR sequence derives from an elderly woman in good health. The sequenced material came from blood. The rearrangement joins TRBV6-1 to TRBJ2-3; D uncertain. The CDR3 sequence is CASSEIYFGSPADTQYF. CDR3 coding DNA: TGTGCCAGCAGTGAAATTTACTTCGGCTCCCCAGCGGATACGCAGTATTTT.